One and the same sample provided the 4 T cell receptor beta chains below, sequenced in a study of blood T cell repertoires in COVID-19. Produced via immunoSEQ multiplex PCR; TCRdb's table is partial and in-frame only. Of fewer than 300,000 clones in the sample, 80% to 90% were seen once. Sequencing was done on a sample of peripheral blood. The receptor source for this set is a middle-aged woman who had recovered from COVID-19.

The chain has TRBV12-5 and TRBJ2-7; D is unclear. This CDR3 is 13 amino acids long. Between the trimmed V and J ends, which lost 6 bases and 2 bases, there was a span of 11 bases. Germline values: CDR1 LGHNT, CDR2 FRNRAP. The CDR3 DNA sequence: TGTGCTAGTGGCCCCTACAGAGCCTACGAGCAGTACTTC. Translating gives CASGPYRAYEQYF. Drawing the rest from reference TRBV12-5 and TRBJ2-7, the complete variable domain is DARVTQTPRHKVTEMGQEVTMRCQPILGHNTVFWYRQTMMQGLELLAYFRNRAPLDDSGMPKDRFSAEMPDATLATLKIQPSEPRDSAVYFCASGPYRAYEQYFGPGTRLTVT.

This clone was found once. The chain joins TRBV7-6 to TRBJ2-7, with 8 nucleotides matching TRBD1. V lost 5 bases, J lost 4 bases, and 10 bases stayed unmatched. The CDR3 extends over 15 amino acids. Germline V gives CDR1 SGHVS, CDR2 FNYEAQ. The DNA of the CDR3 is TGTGCCAGCAGCCCCACCGGGACAGGCTTTTACGAGCAGTACTTC. Its translation is CASSPTGTGFYEQYF.

The rearrangement links TRBV2 to TRBJ1-1; TRBD1 is a possible D gene (6 bases). The CDR3 length is 13 residues. Trimming removed 8 bases at V and 1 base at J, with 11 bases between. Looked up from germline, CDR1 is SNHLY and CDR2 is FYNNEI. CDR3 bases: TGTGCCAGCTCTCTGACAGGGAACACTGAAGCTTTCTTT. Translation: CASSLTGNTEAFF.

The CDR3: CASSPTTNEKLFF. The CDR3 DNA follows: TGTGCCAGCAGCCCCACAACTAATGAAAAACTGTTTTTT. V usage is TRBV7-9 and J usage is TRBJ1-4; D unclear. CDR1 SEHNR and CDR2 FQNEAQ come from the germline V gene (reference sequence). The V end was cut by 5 bases, the J end by 0 bases, with 4 bases between. The CDR3 totals 13 residues.